These 22 T cell receptor beta chains were all obtained from the same sample, sequenced in a study of cytomegalovirus exposure and HLA in healthy donors. With 60 Vbeta and 13 Jbeta primers, the PCR was carried out. The protocol was immunoSEQ multiplex PCR, while the TCRdb copy is restricted to in-frame clones and leaves out a portion. The data contain 150,000 to 200,000 clones, about 75% of them seen just once; the ten biggest clones take up 4.5% to 5%. The sequenced sample was PBMCs. The receptors derive from a man younger than 35 in good health and CMV-seropositive.

The chain combines TRBV12-5 with TRBJ2-5; D call uncertain. V was clipped by 5 bases and J by 4 bases, with 11 bases between them. CDR1 is LGHNT and CDR2 is FRNRAP in the germline V gene. This CDR3 spans 13 amino acids. The CDR3 loop is CASGQASGETQYF. In DNA form, the CDR3 reads TGTGCTAGTGGTCAGGCCTCCGGAGAGACCCAGTACTTC.

The chain joins TRBV15 to TRBJ1-2; D is perhaps TRBD1 (5 bases). The CDR3 covers 13 residues. V was clipped by 7 bases and J by 8 bases, with 17 bases between them. Germline CDR1 is LNHNV and CDR2 is YYDKDF (reference sequence). The DNA of the CDR3 is TGTGCCACCACCACCAGGGTCGGGAGCGGCTACACCTTC. Its protein product is CATTTRVGSGYTF.

This clone appeared a single time. Here the CDR3 reads CASSTRGTDTQYF. CDR3 nucleotide sequence: TGTGCCAGCAGCACGCGGGGGACAGATACGCAGTATTTT. V and J are TRBV7-3 and TRBJ2-3, with 7 bases matching TRBD2. The CDR3 extends over 13 amino acids. V shed 5 bases and J 3 bases; nucleotides not matched to a gene: 2. Germline CDR1 and CDR2: SGHTA and FQGTGA.

This clone came up many times. The rearrangement links TRBV7-9 to TRBJ2-2; D might be TRBD1 (5 bases). The CDR3 runs 15 residues. The germline V gene has CDR1 SEHNR and CDR2 FQNEAQ (reference sequence). The V end lost 4 bases, the J end lost 3 bases, and 12 bases lay between the germline ends. CDR3: CASSSTGDHTGELFF. Here the CDR3 DNA reads TGTGCCAGCAGCTCTACAGGAGACCACACCGGGGAGCTGTTTTTT.

The J gene is TRBJ1-5, the V gene TRBV27; the D is unclear. The V and J ends lost 2 bases and 7 bases respectively, with 9 bases between them. The CDR3 loop spans 13 amino acids. Germline V lookup: CDR1 MNHEY, CDR2 SMNVEV (reference sequence). The CDR3 DNA reads TGTGCCAGCAGTTTAATGGGAGGCCAGCCCCAGCATTTT. Amino acid sequence: CASSLMGGQPQHF.

In nucleotides, the CDR3 is TGTGCCAGCAGCTTAAGCCAGGGGGCAGTTGGGACCGGGGAGCTGTTTTTT. Translation: CASSLSQGAVGTGELFF. V and J are TRBV7-8 and TRBJ2-2; TRBD1 aligns across 8 bases. The germline V gene encodes CDR1 SGHVS and CDR2 FQNEAQ. The CDR3 has 17 amino acids. V lost 2 bases and J lost 5; bases outside the gene matches: 10.

The gene calls are TRBV4-1 and TRBJ1-2; D gene unclear. V was pared by 0 bases and J by 6 bases, with 8 bases between. The CDR3 contains 13 residues. CDR1 is MGHRA, CDR2 YSYEKL, per germline. CDR3 DNA sequence: TGCGCCAGCAGCCAAGATTCCGGGGATGGCTACACCTTC. Residues: CASSQDSGDGYTF.

The rearrangement joins TRBV5-6 to TRBJ1-1; 7 nucleotides match TRBD1. CDR1 is SGHDT, CDR2 YYEEEE, per germline. CDR3 size: 15 residues. V lost 6 bases to trimming and J lost 0 bases; unmatched junction nucleotides: 8. CDR3 bases: TGTGCCAGCACCGAAGGGGGCCTTTTGAACACTGAAGCTTTCTTT. Encoded protein: CASTEGGLLNTEAFF.

The rearrangement joins TRBV28 to TRBJ1-5; TRBD1 aligns across 7 bases. Trimming cost V 3 bases and J 7 bases; bases outside gene matches: 15. This CDR3 spans 17 amino acids. The germline V gene has CDR1 MDHEN and CDR2 SYDVKM. The CDR3 nucleotides are TGTGCCAGCAGTTTTTTTGGCGACAGGGAGGTCGGACAGCCCCAGCATTTT. It is translated as CASSFFGDREVGQPQHF. Combining the CDR3 with reference TRBV28 and TRBJ1-5 gives the whole variable domain DVKVTQSSRYLVKRTGEKVFLECVQDMDHENMFWYRQDPGLGLRLIYFSYDVKMKEKGDIPEGYSVSREKKERFSLILESASTNQTSMYLCASSFFGDREVGQPQHFGDGTRLSIL.

The chain joins TRBV6-5 to TRBJ1-4, with D maybe TRBD1 (5 bases). Germline CDR1 is MNHEY and CDR2 is SVGAGI. The CDR3 is made up of 15 amino acids. The ends were cut back, 5 bases at V and 0 bases at J, with 10 bases in the middle. This CDR3 reads CASSRQGATNEKLFF. DNA for the CDR3: TGTGCCAGCAGTCGCCAGGGTGCAACTAATGAAAAACTGTTTTTT.

The chain couples TRBV5-1 to TRBJ2-3; possible D gene TRBD2, 5 bases. Trimming shortened V by 0 bases and J by 2 bases, and 13 bases separated the two germline ends. This CDR3 is 16 amino acids long. The V gene's germline CDR1 is SGHRS and CDR2 YFSETQ. The CDR3 DNA sequence: TGCGCCAGCAGCTTGGACGGGGTAATAGACACAGATACGCAGTATTTT. It encodes CASSLDGVIDTDTQYF.

In DNA form, the CDR3 reads TGCGCCAGCAGCTTGAGCGCAAAGAGCTCCTACAATGAGCAGTTCTTC. Translating gives CASSLSAKSSYNEQFF. The chain recombines TRBV5-1 with TRBJ2-1; D not resolved. The germline V and J ends were trimmed by 1 base and 0 bases, with 11 bases remaining between them. Per the germline V gene, CDR1 is SGHRS and CDR2 is YFSETQ. There are 16 residues in the CDR3.

The rearrangement joins TRBV14 to TRBJ2-1, with 15 bases matching TRBD2. CDR3 length: 17 amino acids. Looked up from germline, CDR1 is SGHDN and CDR2 is FVKESK. V shed 0 bases and J 9 bases; nucleotides not matched to a gene: 6. CDR3 coding DNA: TGTGCCAGCAGCCAAGATAGGACTAGCGGGAGGGCATTTGAGCAGTTCTTC. Residues: CASSQDRTSGRAFEQFF.

This clone was observed a handful of times. The V gene is TRBV6-1, the J gene TRBJ1-4; TRBD1 matches 9 bases. V lost 2 bases to trimming and J lost 8 bases; unmatched junction nucleotides: 9. The germline V gene encodes CDR1 MNHNS and CDR2 SASEGT. This CDR3 is 16 amino acids long. The CDR3 sequence is CASSEPSDRGREKLFF. The CDR3 DNA is TGTGCCAGCAGTGAACCTTCGGACAGGGGAAGAGAAAAACTGTTTTTT.

The chain couples TRBV11-3 to TRBJ1-1; D is uncertain. CDR1 is SGHNT and CDR2 is YENEEA in the germline V gene. Trimming took off 4 bases at V and 3 bases at J, with 9 bases between the two ends. This CDR3 contains 13 residues. CDR3: CASSSHPDTEAFF. DNA for the CDR3: TGTGCCAGCAGCTCCCATCCAGACACTGAAGCTTTCTTT.

This sequence joins TRBV27 and TRBJ1-2; 8 bases fit TRBD1. Germline V gene lookup returns CDR1 MNHEY and CDR2 SMNVEV (reference sequence). This CDR3 comprises 13 residues. V lost 3 bases and J lost 7; bases outside the gene matches: 4. This CDR3 reads CASSFQGALGYTF. The CDR3, as DNA: TGTGCCAGCAGTTTCCAGGGGGCACTTGGCTACACCTTC.

The chain recombines TRBV9 with TRBJ1-4; TRBD1 is a possible D gene (6 bases). V shed 3 bases and J shed 8 bases, with 17 bases lying between them. The CDR3 has 15 amino acids. Per the germline V gene, CDR1 is SGDLS and CDR2 is YYNGEE. The CDR3 DNA is TGTGCCAGCAGCGCGCGACCACTCAGGGGAGAAAAACTGTTTTTT. Translating gives CASSARPLRGEKLFF.

V is TRBV5-6 and J is TRBJ1-1, with TRBD1 as a possible D gene (6 bases). The V end lost 2 bases, the J end lost 0 bases, and 14 bases lay between the germline ends. This CDR3 is built from 16 residues. From germline, CDR1 is SGHDT and CDR2 YYEEEE. The chain's CDR3 is CASSLGTGLMNTEAFF. CDR3 in DNA: TGTGCCAGCAGCTTAGGTACAGGGCTGATGAACACTGAAGCTTTCTTT.

The V call is TRBV28, the J call TRBJ1-1; 10 positions match TRBD1. The CDR3 runs 17 residues. Germline V lookup: CDR1 MDHEN, CDR2 SYDVKM. Trimming at V came to 3 bases and at J to 1 base, leaving 8 bases not matched to a gene. For the CDR3, the DNA is TGTGCCAGCAGTTTCTCCGGGACAGGGGTCTCGAACACTGAAGCTTTCTTT. Amino acid sequence: CASSFSGTGVSNTEAFF.

Only a few counts were recorded for this clone. The rearrangement joins TRBV6-1 to TRBJ2-1; D is unclear. Germline CDR1 and CDR2: MNHNS and SASEGT. This CDR3 comprises 15 residues. V was pared by 0 bases and J by 0 bases, with 6 bases between. CDR3 in DNA: TGTGCCAGCAGTGAAGCGCCGAGCTCCTACAATGAGCAGTTCTTC. It yields the protein CASSEAPSSYNEQFF.

V gene TRBV25-1 combines with J gene TRBJ2-3; the D is unclear. CDR3 size: 14 residues. CDR1 is MGHDK, CDR2 SYGVNS, per germline. With 1 base removed from V and 2 bases from J, the gap between germline ends came to 7 bases. CDR3: CASSESQVTDTQYF. In DNA form, the CDR3 reads TGTGCCAGCAGTGAATCCCAGGTCACAGATACGCAGTATTTT.

The chain recombines TRBV28 with TRBJ1-1, with D possibly TRBD1 on 5 matching bases. Germline V lookup: CDR1 MDHEN, CDR2 SYDVKM. The CDR3 contains 17 residues. Deletions cut 5 bases from V and 3 bases from J, with 22 bases between. CDR3 DNA sequence: TGTGCCAGCAGTCCACCCCGCCGGGGGATGCAGGACACTGAAGCTTTCTTT. This gives the protein CASSPPRRGMQDTEAFF.